These 2 T cell receptor beta chains share one sample of origin, sequenced in a study of blood T cell repertoires in COVID-19. Sequencing was performed with immunoSEQ multiplex PCR; in TCRdb, only in-frame clones are kept and a portion is missing. The sample shows 150,000 to 200,000 clones, about four fifths of them seen only once. Sequences were obtained from PBMCs or T cells enriched from blood (not recorded which). These receptor sequences come from a woman aged 60-70 years who had recovered from COVID-19.

V gene TRBV6-1 combines with J gene TRBJ2-3; unclear D gene. Germline values: CDR1 MNHNS, CDR2 SASEGT. The CDR3 totals 14 residues. V was cut by 1 base and J by 5 bases, with 10 bases left in between. The CDR3 DNA reads as TGTGCCAGCAGTGAAGAGATAGAGAGAGATACGCAGTATTTT. Translated, it gives CASSEEIERDTQYF.

Of note for this clone: It may be a read error: a sequence one base away is much more abundant. The chain combines TRBV7-9 with TRBJ2-7, with D tentatively TRBD1 (5 bases). The V end was cut by 4 bases, the J end by 2 bases, with 6 bases between. Germline CDR1 and CDR2: SEHNR and FQNEAQ (reference sequence). The CDR3 spans 12 residues. For the CDR3, the DNA is TGTGCCAGCAGCTACAGGACCTACGAGCAGTACTTC. Its translation: CASSYRTYEQYF.